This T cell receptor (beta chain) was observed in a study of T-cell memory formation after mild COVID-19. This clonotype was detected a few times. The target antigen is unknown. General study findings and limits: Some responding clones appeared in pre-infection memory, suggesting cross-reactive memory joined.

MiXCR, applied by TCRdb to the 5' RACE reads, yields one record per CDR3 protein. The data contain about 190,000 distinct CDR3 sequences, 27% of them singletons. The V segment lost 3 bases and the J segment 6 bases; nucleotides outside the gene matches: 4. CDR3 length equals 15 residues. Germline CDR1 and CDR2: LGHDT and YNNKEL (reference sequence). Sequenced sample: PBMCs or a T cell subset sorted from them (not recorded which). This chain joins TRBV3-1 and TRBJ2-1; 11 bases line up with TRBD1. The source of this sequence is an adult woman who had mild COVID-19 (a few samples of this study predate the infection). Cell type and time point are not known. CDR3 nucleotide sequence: TGTGCCAGCAGCCACGGACAGGGGGCTTTCAATGAGCAGTTCTTC. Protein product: CASSHGQGAFNEQFF.